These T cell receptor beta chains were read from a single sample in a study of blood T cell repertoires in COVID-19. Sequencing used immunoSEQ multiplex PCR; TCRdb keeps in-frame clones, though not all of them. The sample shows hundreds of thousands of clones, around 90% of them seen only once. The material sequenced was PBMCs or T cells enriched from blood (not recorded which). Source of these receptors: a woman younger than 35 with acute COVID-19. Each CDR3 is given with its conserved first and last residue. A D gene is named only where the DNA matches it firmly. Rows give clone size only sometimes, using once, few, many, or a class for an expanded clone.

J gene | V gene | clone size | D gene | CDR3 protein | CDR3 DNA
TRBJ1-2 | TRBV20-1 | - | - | CSASRGHMGLSNYGYTF | TGCAGTGCTAGTCGCGGACACATGGGACTATCTAACTATGGCTACACCTTC
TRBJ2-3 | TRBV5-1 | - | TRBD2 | CASSLQPSGGADTQYF | TGCGCCAGCAGCTTACAACCTTCGGGAGGAGCAGATACGCAGTATTTT
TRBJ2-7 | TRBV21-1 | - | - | CASSTRTSGSSYEQYF | TGTGCCAGCAGCACCCGGACTAGCGGGAGCTCCTACGAGCAGTACTTC
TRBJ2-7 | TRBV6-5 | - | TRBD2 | CASSSGGTYEQYF | TGTGCCAGCAGCAGCGGGGGAACCTACGAGCAGTACTTC
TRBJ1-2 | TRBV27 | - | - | CASSLSGGRRGYTF | TGTGCCAGCAGTTTATCGGGGGGACGGAGAGGCTACACCTTC
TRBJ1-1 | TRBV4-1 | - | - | CASSQAGTGTEAFF | TGCGCCAGCAGCCAGGCGGGGACGGGGACTGAAGCTTTCTTT
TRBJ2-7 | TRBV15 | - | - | CATSRDRDEQYF | TGTGCCACCAGCAGAGATCGGGACGAGCAGTACTTC
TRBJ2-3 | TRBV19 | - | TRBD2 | CATAGRGGGRPSTDTQYF | TGTGCCACGGCCGGGAGGGGGGGAGGACGCCCCAGCACAGATACGCAGTATTTT
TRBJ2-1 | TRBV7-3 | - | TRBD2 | CASSFGGTSGRYEQFF | TGTGCCAGCAGCTTTGGGGGGACTAGCGGGAGGTATGAGCAGTTCTTC
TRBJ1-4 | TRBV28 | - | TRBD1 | CASTSRGQGFIGGEKLFF | TGTGCCAGCACCTCTAGGGGACAGGGGTTTATTGGCGGTGAAAAACTGTTTTTT
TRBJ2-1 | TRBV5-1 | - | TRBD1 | CASSLVSGQGMGEQFF | TGCGCCAGCAGCTTGGTCTCGGGACAGGGGATGGGTGAGCAGTTCTTC
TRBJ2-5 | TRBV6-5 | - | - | CASRGEDGFGETQYF | TGTGCCAGCAGAGGGGAGGACGGTTTTGGGGAGACCCAGTACTTC
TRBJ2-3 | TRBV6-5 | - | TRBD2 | CASSYVGGPRDTQYF | TGTGCCAGCAGTTATGTGGGAGGGCCTAGGGATACGCAGTATTTT
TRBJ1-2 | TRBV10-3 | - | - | CAISESTTNYGYTF | TGTGCCATCAGTGAGTCGACAACTAACTATGGCTACACCTTC
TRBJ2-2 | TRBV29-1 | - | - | CSVWTATGELFF | TGCAGCGTCTGGACAGCGACCGGGGAGCTGTTTTTT
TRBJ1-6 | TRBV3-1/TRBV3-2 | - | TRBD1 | CASSQGTGSSPLHF | TGTGCCAGCAGCCAAGGGACAGGGAGTTCACCCCTCCACTTT
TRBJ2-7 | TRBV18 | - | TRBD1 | CASSPLTGSSYEQYF | TGTGCCAGCTCACCATTGACAGGGTCCTCCTACGAGCAGTACTTC
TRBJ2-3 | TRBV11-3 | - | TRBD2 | CASSLDAQREGTDTQYF | TGTGCCAGCAGCTTAGATGCCCAGCGGGAGGGAACAGATACGCAGTATTTT
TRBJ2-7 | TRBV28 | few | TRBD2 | CASSLLAGSYEQYF | TGTGCCAGCAGTTTACTAGCGGGATCCTACGAGCAGTACTTC
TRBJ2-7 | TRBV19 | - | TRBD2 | CASSIVAGEGYEQYF | TGTGCCAGTAGTATTGTAGCGGGAGAAGGCTACGAGCAGTACTTC
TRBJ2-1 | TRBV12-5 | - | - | CASGLVPDTVAQFF | TGTGCTAGTGGTTTGGTACCGGACACGGTAGCGCAGTTCTTC
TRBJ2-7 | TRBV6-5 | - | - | CASSPQTGPYGRYF | TGTGCCAGCAGTCCTCAGACAGGACCCTACGGGCGGTACTTC
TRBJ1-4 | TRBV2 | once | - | CASSSGRINEKLFF | TGTGCCAGCAGTAGCGGTCGCATAAATGAAAAACTGTTTTTT
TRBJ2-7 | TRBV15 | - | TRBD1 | CATSRVQGIYEQYF | TGTGCCACCAGCAGAGTACAGGGGATCTACGAGCAGTACTTC
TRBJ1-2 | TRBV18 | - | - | CASSPLDIGGYTF | TGTGCCAGCTCACCATTGGACATCGGTGGCTACACCTTC
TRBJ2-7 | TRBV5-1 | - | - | CASSPRALSYEQYF | TGCGCCAGCAGCCCCAGGGCTTTATCCTACGAGCAGTACTTC
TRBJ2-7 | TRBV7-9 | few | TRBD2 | CASSSGTSAYEQYF | TGTGCCAGCAGCTCCGGGACTAGCGCTTACGAGCAGTACTTC
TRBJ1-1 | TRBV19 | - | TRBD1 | CASSKDRGLRINTEAFF | TGTGCCAGTAGCAAAGACAGGGGGCTTAGGATAAACACTGAAGCTTTCTTT
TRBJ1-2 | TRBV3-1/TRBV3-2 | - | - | CASSQDSLRGTGYGYTF | TGTGCCAGCAGCCAAGATAGTCTACGCGGGACGGGGTATGGCTACACCTTC
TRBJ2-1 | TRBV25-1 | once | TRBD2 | CASSDPRGVAGYNEQFF | TGTGCCAGCAGTGACCCTCGGGGGGTAGCGGGATACAATGAGCAGTTCTTC
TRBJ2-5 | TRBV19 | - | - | CASSMREETQYF | TGTGCCAGTAGTATGAGGGAAGAGACCCAGTACTTC